Listed below are T cell receptor beta chains from one sample, sequenced in a study of blood T cell repertoires in COVID-19. The protocol was immunoSEQ multiplex PCR, while the TCRdb copy is restricted to in-frame clones and leaves out a portion. The data show about 130,000 clones, with almost 80% seen just once and 9.5% to 12% held by the top ten. The sample was peripheral blood. All receptors derive from a man aged 55-75 years who had recovered from COVID-19. CDR3s include the opening cysteine and the closing phenylalanine or tryptophan. The D gene is left open where the match is weak.

>TRBJ1-1|.|TRBV9
CASSVDGRGDGTEAFF
>TRBJ2-7|.|TRBV19
CASTDQGRAKQYF
>TRBJ2-1|TRBD1|TRBV19
CASSIRTGLGGHPSYNEQFF
>TRBJ2-1|.|TRBV5-1
CASSSQGGSYNEQFF
>TRBJ2-1|TRBD1|TRBV5-1
CASSSRTGVNYNEQFF
>TRBJ2-1|.|TRBV7-2
CASSLESRSYNEQFF
>TRBJ2-7|.|TRBV3-1/TRBV3-2
CASSLAHEQYF
>TRBJ2-1|TRBD1|TRBV7-9
CASRSGTGSHNEQFF
>TRBJ2-3|TRBD1|TRBV5-1
CASSRGTGTRTDTQYF
>TRBJ1-6|.|TRBV28
CASPSSPLHF
>TRBJ2-2|TRBD1|TRBV7-3
CASSLRGQGTGELFF
>TRBJ1-3|TRBD1|TRBV4-2
CASSQDSTGSGNTIYF
>TRBJ1-4|TRBD1|TRBV9
CASSFAGQRNEKLFF
>TRBJ1-1|.|TRBV30
CAWSPVGALNTEAFF
>TRBJ2-2|TRBD1|TRBV5-1
CASSRDRGGGELFF
>TRBJ2-7|.|TRBV5-1
CASSLQGRGSHEQYF
>TRBJ2-7|.|TRBV4-1
CASSQEWDTNSYEQYF
>TRBJ2-5|.|TRBV29-1
CSVYLARETQYF
>TRBJ1-1|.|TRBV3-1/TRBV3-2
CASSQGANLNTEAFF
>TRBJ1-1|.|TRBV5-1
CASSLVPGNTEAFF
>TRBJ2-3|.|TRBV7-2
CASSSALAPGEDTQYF
>TRBJ1-1|.|TRBV28
CASSQIPQGLPGEAFF
>TRBJ2-7|TRBD1|TRBV6-2/TRBV6-3
CASSSGQLSYEQYF
>TRBJ2-5|TRBD2|TRBV27
CASSPWTSGREETQYF
>TRBJ2-2|.|TRBV19
CASSWGDGNTGELFF
>TRBJ2-7|.|TRBV4-3
CASSPRTRSEQYF
>TRBJ2-3|TRBD2|TRBV3-1/TRBV3-2
CASSARGTDTQYF
>TRBJ2-7|.|TRBV4-3
CASSQDAHTYEQYF
>TRBJ2-1|.|TRBV27
CASSWGTRNEQFF
>TRBJ2-1|TRBD1|TRBV5-1
CASSQDRQAYNEQFF
>TRBJ1-1|.|TRBV7-3
CASSPGTGGTEAFF
>TRBJ1-4|.|TRBV5-1
CASSSATPPGEKLFF
>TRBJ2-7|TRBD1|TRBV28
CASSSPAGDRGLYEQYF
>TRBJ2-7|.|TRBV5-1
CASSVQPGTLEQYF
>TRBJ1-4|.|TRBV21-1
CASKCCPTRGSRGWEKLFF
>TRBJ1-4|TRBD1|TRBV5-4
CASSLGTGPRTTNEKLFF
>TRBJ2-3|TRBD2|TRBV11-2
CASSSRTSGYTDTQYF
>TRBJ1-1|.|TRBV5-4
CASSADRNTEAFF
>TRBJ2-2|.|TRBV7-8
CASSLDVAANTGELFF
>TRBJ1-2|.|TRBV7-9
CASSPLGTSIRGTYGYTF
>TRBJ2-3|TRBD1|TRBV5-4
CASSPARDRGTQYF
>TRBJ1-3|.|TRBV5-1
CASSLDSSGNTIYF
>TRBJ1-6|.|TRBV28
CASTPRVDNSPLHF
>TRBJ2-7|.|TRBV6-1
CASSEGPRAYEQYF
>TRBJ2-7|.|TRBV2
CASRPPGEVYEQYF
>TRBJ1-6|.|TRBV28
CASSWSGRADSPLHF
>TRBJ2-7|TRBD1|TRBV5-3
CARSLHPAGGVCEQYF
>TRBJ1-5|.|TRBV4-2
CASSQDTRGNQPQHF
>TRBJ2-7|.|TRBV19
CASRDTYEQYF
>TRBJ2-7|.|TRBV29-1
CSADYGYEQYF
>TRBJ2-3|.|TRBV4-3
CASSQERGHAGVSTDTQYF
>TRBJ1-6|.|TRBV6-2/TRBV6-3
CASSIQALYNSPLHF
>TRBJ1-6|.|TRBV7-6
CASSLVDSYNSPLHF
>TRBJ2-7|.|TRBV10-3
CAISGFGTGVVYEQYF
>TRBJ2-1|.|TRBV2
CASRGGPYNEQFF